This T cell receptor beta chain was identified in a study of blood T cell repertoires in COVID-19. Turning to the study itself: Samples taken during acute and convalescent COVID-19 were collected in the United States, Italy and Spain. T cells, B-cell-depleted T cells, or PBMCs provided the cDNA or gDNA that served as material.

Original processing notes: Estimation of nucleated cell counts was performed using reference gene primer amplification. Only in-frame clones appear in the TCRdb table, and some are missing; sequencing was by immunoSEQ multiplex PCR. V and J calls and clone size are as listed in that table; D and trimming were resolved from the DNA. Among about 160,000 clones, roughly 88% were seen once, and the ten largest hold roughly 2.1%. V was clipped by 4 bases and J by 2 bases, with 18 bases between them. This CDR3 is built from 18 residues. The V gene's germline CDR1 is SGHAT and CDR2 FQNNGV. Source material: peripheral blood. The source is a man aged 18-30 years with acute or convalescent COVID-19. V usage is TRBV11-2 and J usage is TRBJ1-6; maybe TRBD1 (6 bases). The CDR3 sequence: CASSSTPGRGAYNSPLHF. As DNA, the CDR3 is TGTGCCAGCAGCTCTACCCCTGGCAGGGGAGCCTATAATTCACCCCTCCACTTT.